The clone carrying this TCR beta chain came up a few times. Here immunoSEQ multiplex PCR was the method, and the copy in TCRdb shows in-frame clones only, minus some. Here the sample spans about 370,000 clones, 90% being singletons. This sample was taken from a study of blood T cell repertoires in COVID-19. Study background: The United States, Italy and Spain supplied acute and convalescent COVID-19 samples. The analysed material was cDNA or gDNA that came from T cells, B-cell-depleted T cells, or PBMCs.

Germline loops: CDR1 KGHSH, CDR2 LQKENI. CDR3 length: 18 amino acids. Trimming left V 4 bases short and J 0 bases short, with 19 bases between. The source is a man between 18 and 35 years old with active or convalescent COVID-19. V usage is TRBV18 and J usage is TRBJ1-5; D is perhaps TRBD1 (6 bases). The source material was peripheral blood. The DNA for the CDR3 is TGTGCCAGCTCACGAACACTGAGCCAGGGGAATAGCAATCAGCCCCAGCATTTT. Amino acids: CASSRTLSQGNSNQPQHF.